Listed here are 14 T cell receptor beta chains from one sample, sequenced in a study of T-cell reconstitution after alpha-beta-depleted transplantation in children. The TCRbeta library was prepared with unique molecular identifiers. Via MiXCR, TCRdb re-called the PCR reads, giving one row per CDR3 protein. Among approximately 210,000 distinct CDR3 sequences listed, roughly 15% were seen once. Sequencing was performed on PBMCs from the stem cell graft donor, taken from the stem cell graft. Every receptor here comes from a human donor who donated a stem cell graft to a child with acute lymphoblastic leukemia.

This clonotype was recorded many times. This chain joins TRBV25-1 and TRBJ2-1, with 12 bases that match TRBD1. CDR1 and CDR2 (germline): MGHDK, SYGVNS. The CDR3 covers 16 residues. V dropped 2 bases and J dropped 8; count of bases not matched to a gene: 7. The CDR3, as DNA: TGTGCCAGCAGTGAAGGGGGGACAGGGGGCAGGGATGAGCAGTTCTTC. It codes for CASSEGGTGGRDEQFF.

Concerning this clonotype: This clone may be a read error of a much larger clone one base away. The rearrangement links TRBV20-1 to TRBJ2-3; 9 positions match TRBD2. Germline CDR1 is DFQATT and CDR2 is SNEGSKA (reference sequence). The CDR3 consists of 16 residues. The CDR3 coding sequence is TGCTGTGCTAGAAGCGCTAGCGGGGCTCTCACAGATACGCAGTATTTT. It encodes CCARSASGALTDTQYF.

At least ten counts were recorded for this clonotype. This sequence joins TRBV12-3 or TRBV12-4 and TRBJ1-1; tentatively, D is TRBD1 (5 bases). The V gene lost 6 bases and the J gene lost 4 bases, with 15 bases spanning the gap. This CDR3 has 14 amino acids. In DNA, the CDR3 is TGTGCCAGCAGAACCAGAAGGGGAGGCACTGAAGCTTTCTTT. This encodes CASRTRRGGTEAFF.

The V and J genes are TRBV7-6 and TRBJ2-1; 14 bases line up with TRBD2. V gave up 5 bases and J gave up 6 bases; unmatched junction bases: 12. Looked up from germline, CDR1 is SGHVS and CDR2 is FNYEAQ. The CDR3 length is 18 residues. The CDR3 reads CASSPAVTSGRARNEQFF. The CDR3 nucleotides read TGTGCCAGCAGCCCAGCAGTGACTAGCGGGAGGGCCCGCAATGAGCAGTTCTTC.

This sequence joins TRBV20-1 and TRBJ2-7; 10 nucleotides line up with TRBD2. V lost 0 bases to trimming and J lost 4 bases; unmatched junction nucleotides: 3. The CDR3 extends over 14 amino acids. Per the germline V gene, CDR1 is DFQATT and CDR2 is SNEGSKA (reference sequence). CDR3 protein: CSARDPSGRYEQYF. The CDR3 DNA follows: TGCAGTGCTAGAGATCCTAGCGGGAGATACGAGCAGTACTTC.

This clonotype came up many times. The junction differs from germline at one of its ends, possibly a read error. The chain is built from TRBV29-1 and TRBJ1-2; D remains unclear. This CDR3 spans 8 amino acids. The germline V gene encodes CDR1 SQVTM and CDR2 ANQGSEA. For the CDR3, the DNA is TGCAGCGTTGAAGGAGGGATCTTC. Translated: CSVEGGIF. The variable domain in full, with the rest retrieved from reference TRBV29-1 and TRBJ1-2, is SAVISQKPSRDICQRGTSLTIQCQVDSQVTMMFWYRQQPGQSLTLIATANQGSEATYESGFVIDKFPISRPNLTFSTLTVSNMSPEDSSIYLCSVEGGIFGSGTRLTVV.

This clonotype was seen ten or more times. In nucleotides, the CDR3 is TGCAGTGCTAAGGCGGGAGGGTACAATGAGCAGTTCTTC. Translation gives CSAKAGGYNEQFF. This chain links TRBV20-1 with TRBJ2-1; 9 nucleotides line up with TRBD2. CDR3 length: 13 residues. CDR1 DFQATT and CDR2 SNEGSKA come from the germline V gene (reference sequence). Germline trimming cut 4 bases from V and 4 bases from J; bases unmatched to any gene: 2.

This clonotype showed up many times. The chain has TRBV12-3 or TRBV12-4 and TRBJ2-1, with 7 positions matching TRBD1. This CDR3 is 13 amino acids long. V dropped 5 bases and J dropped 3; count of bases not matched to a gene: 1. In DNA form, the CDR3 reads TGTGCCAGCAGTAGACAGGGCTACAATGAGCAGTTCTTC. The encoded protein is CASSRQGYNEQFF.

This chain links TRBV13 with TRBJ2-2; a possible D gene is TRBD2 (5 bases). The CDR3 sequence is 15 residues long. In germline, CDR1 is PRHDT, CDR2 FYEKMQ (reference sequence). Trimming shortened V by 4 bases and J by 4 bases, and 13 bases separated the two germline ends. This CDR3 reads CASSSERLSTGELFF. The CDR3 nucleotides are TGTGCCAGCAGCTCAGAGCGGTTGTCCACCGGGGAGCTGTTTTTT.

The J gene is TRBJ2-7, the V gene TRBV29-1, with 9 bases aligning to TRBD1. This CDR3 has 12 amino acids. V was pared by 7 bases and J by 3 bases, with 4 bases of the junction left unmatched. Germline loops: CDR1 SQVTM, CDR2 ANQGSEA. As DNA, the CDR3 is TGCAGCGCAAGGGACAGGGACTACGAGCAGTACTTC. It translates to CSARDRDYEQYF.

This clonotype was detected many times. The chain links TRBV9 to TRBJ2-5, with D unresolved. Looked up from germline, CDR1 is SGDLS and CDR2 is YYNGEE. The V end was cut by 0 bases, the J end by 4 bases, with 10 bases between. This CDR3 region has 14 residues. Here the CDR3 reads CASSVGGQTETQYF. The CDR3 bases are TGTGCCAGCAGCGTAGGTGGCCAAACAGAGACCCAGTACTTC.

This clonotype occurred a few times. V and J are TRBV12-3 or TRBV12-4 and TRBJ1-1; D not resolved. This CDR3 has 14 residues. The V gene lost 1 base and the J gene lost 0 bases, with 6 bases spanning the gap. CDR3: CASSLERLNTEAFF. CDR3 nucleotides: TGTGCCAGCAGTTTAGAGCGACTGAACACTGAAGCTTTCTTT.

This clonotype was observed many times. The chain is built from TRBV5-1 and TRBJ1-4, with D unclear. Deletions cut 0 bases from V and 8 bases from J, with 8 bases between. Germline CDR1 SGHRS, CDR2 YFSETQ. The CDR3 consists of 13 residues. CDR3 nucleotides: TGCGCCAGCAGCTTGGAGAAGAAGGAAAAACTGTTTTTT. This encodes CASSLEKKEKLFF.

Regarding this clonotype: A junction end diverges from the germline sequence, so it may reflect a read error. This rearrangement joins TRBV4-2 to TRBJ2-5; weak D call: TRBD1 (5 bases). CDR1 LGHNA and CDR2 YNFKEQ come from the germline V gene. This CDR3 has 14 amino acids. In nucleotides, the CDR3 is TGTGCCATCAGCCCGTGGGGCCTCCGATGGACCCAGTACTTC. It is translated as CAISPWGLRWTQYF.